A single TCR beta chain is shown here with its context. In the study's own analysis: Amplifying reference gene primers gave estimates of nucleated cell counts. Clones were sequenced by immunoSEQ multiplex PCR, and TCRdb holds only the in-frame ones, with some missing. From that table come the V and J calls and clone size; the DNA was used to work out D and trimming. The data hold about 260,000 clones, with approximately 83% observed a single time. The sample comes from a study of blood T cell repertoires in COVID-19. Study overall: COVID-19 samples collected from the United States, Italy and Spain covered acute and convalescent phases. PBMCs, B-cell-depleted T cells, or T cells provided the cDNA or gDNA that made up the material.

V shed 3 bases and J shed 4 bases, with 15 bases lying between them. Germline V gene sequence: CDR1 DFQATT, CDR2 SNEGSKA (reference sequence). The CDR3 has 14 residues. The chain has TRBV20-1 and TRBJ1-2; perhaps TRBD1 as D (6 bases). The TCR was taken from a human donor in a cohort sampled during active COVID-19. Sample: peripheral blood. CDR3: CSASTGRDLYGYTF. In DNA, the CDR3 is TGCAGTGCTAGTACAGGGAGGGACCTCTATGGCTACACCTTC.